One and the same sample provided the 17 T cell receptor beta chains below, sequenced in a study of CD8 T cells in Susac syndrome (dated by TCRdb to 2018 to 2020). Receptors were amplified or captured by the immunoSEQ multiplex PCR assay. RNA was extracted with the RNeasy kit and roughly 0.45 to 1 ug was reverse transcribed using random hexamers. TCRdb trimmed the raw reads at Q25, called clones with MiXCR and kept productive beta chains. Records with the same CDR3 protein are collapsed into one entry carrying the most frequent genes and DNA. Counted in this sample were about 150,000 distinct CDR3 sequences; approximately 94% of them appeared once. The ten largest clones represent around 0.21% of the sample. Material for sequencing was CD8+ T cells from PBMCs. All receptors derive from a human donor with multiple sclerosis.

The chain has TRBV28 and TRBJ1-1, with D unresolved. Germline CDR1 reads MDHEN; CDR2 reads SYDVKM. Trimming shortened V by 5 bases and J by 5 bases, and 9 bases separated the two germline ends. This CDR3 has 12 amino acids. CDR3 amino acids: CASSHGFTEAFF. The CDR3 nucleotides are TGTGCCAGCAGTCACGGGTTTACTGAAGCTTTCTTT. Together with reference TRBV28 and TRBJ1-1, the CDR3 gives the full variable domain: DVKVTQSSRYLVKRTGEKVFLECVQDMDHENMFWYRQDPGLGLRLIYFSYDVKMKEKGDIPEGYSVSREKKERFSLILESASTNQTSMYLCASSHGFTEAFFGQGTRLTVV.

The rearrangement joins TRBV9 to TRBJ1-2; D not certain. CDR1 and CDR2 from the germline V gene are SGDLS and YYNGEE. The CDR3 runs to 13 residues. V dropped 0 bases and J dropped 4 bases, with 7 bases sitting between them. CDR3 sequence reads: CASSVAEGYGYTF. CDR3 bases: TGTGCCAGCAGCGTAGCAGAAGGCTATGGCTACACCTTC.

This clonotype was picked up one time. The V gene is TRBV9, the J gene TRBJ1-6; TRBD1 aligns across 9 bases. The germline V gene has CDR1 SGDLS and CDR2 YYNGEE. The CDR3 spans 15 residues. V lost 2 bases, J lost 8 bases, and 5 bases stayed unmatched. The CDR3 is CASSVTGGWDSPLHF. In DNA, the CDR3 is TGTGCCAGCAGCGTTACAGGGGGCTGGGATTCACCCCTCCACTTT.

V is TRBV28 and J is TRBJ1-5; TRBD1 matches at 8 bases. CDR3 size: 15 residues. J lost 1 base, V lost 8 bases, and 7 bases had no gene match. The germline V gene encodes CDR1 MDHEN and CDR2 SYDVKM. CDR3 protein: CASGLQGASNQPQHF. The CDR3 nucleotides are TGTGCCAGCGGCTTGCAGGGGGCGAGCAATCAGCCCCAGCATTTT.

This chain connects TRBV3-1 to TRBJ2-7; maybe TRBD1 (6 bases). The germline V and J ends were trimmed by 4 bases and 7 bases, with 11 bases remaining between them. Germline-derived CDR1 and CDR2 are LGHDT and YNNKEL (reference sequence). This CDR3 contains 12 residues. CDR3 bases: TGTGCCAGCAGCCTGATGGGGGCGGAGCAGTACTTC. Amino acid sequence: CASSLMGAEQYF.

This rearrangement joins TRBV25-1 to TRBJ1-1; D not resolved. Germline loops: CDR1 MGHDK, CDR2 SYGVNS. The CDR3 runs to 15 residues. V shed 3 bases and J shed 3 bases, with 14 bases lying between them. The CDR3 DNA reads as TGTGCCAGCAGTGATAGAACCGACACTTACACTGAAGCTTTCTTT. Its translation: CASSDRTDTYTEAFF.

The J gene is TRBJ2-4, the V gene TRBV7-9; D may be TRBD1 (5 bases). V was shortened by 5 bases and J by 6 bases, with 8 bases between the two germline ends. CDR1 SEHNR and CDR2 FQNEAQ come from the germline V gene (reference sequence). The CDR3 totals 12 residues. CDR3 sequence reads: CASSQGSNIQYF. Written as DNA, the CDR3 is TGTGCCAGCAGCCAGGGATCAAACATTCAGTACTTC.

This clonotype was observed a single time. V usage is TRBV9 and J usage is TRBJ2-1; D possibly corresponds to TRBD2 (7 bases). V was shortened by 4 bases and J by 6 bases, with 20 bases between the two germline ends. Germline V gene lookup returns CDR1 SGDLS and CDR2 YYNGEE. The CDR3 extends over 16 amino acids. CDR3 bases: TGTGCCAGCAGCAACAGTGGGGGGGCAGCTGGCAATGAGCAGTTCTTC. The encoded protein is CASSNSGGAAGNEQFF.

The V and J genes are TRBV4-3 and TRBJ1-4; D is perhaps TRBD1 (5 bases). The CDR3 consists of 16 residues. The germline CDR1 and CDR2 sequences are LGHNA and YSLEER. Trimming shortened V by 0 bases and J by 5 bases, and 13 bases separated the two germline ends. CDR3 in DNA: TGCGCCAGCAGCCAAGATCCCGCAGGGAGAAATGAAAAACTGTTTTTT. Translation gives CASSQDPAGRNEKLFF.

The chain uses TRBV24-1 and TRBJ2-7; 8 bases match TRBD1. This CDR3 is built from 13 residues. J lost 2 bases, V lost 9 bases, and 5 bases had no gene match. CDR1 is KGHDR, CDR2 SFDVKD, per germline. The CDR3 sequence: CATQPGQAYEQYF. The CDR3 DNA reads TGTGCCACCCAACCGGGACAGGCCTACGAGCAGTACTTC.

This chain links TRBV27 with TRBJ2-3; 8 bases align to TRBD1. CDR1 is MNHEY and CDR2 is SMNVEV in the germline V gene (reference sequence). Losses at the gene ends were 4 bases for V and 8 bases for J; bases not matched to a gene: 11. The CDR3 contains 15 residues. The CDR3 is CASSSDRARIGTQYF. The CDR3 coding sequence is TGTGCCAGCAGTTCGGACAGGGCGCGCATAGGTACGCAGTATTTT.

V and J are TRBV28 and TRBJ2-1; TRBD2 might be the D (5 bases). Trimming left V 3 bases short and J 5 bases short, with 14 bases between. CDR1 is MDHEN, CDR2 SYDVKM, per germline. CDR3 length: 15 residues. The CDR3 reads CASSFKRPRDNEQFF. In DNA, the CDR3 is TGTGCCAGCAGTTTCAAGCGGCCCCGCGACAATGAGCAGTTCTTC.

The chain couples TRBV20-1 to TRBJ2-7; tentative D call: TRBD2 (5 bases). This CDR3 contains 13 residues. Germline values: CDR1 DFQATT, CDR2 SNEGSKA (reference sequence). The V end lost 6 bases, the J end lost 0 bases, and 12 bases lay between the germline ends. CDR3 amino acids: CSAPEGISYEQYF. The CDR3 coding sequence is TGCAGTGCCCCCGAGGGAATCTCCTACGAGCAGTACTTC.

V gene TRBV23-1 combines with J gene TRBJ1-2; D unclear. TRBV23-1 is designated an ORF whose function remains uncertain. V was cut by 4 bases and J by 5 bases, with 14 bases left in between. This CDR3 is built from 14 residues. The CDR3 coding sequence is TGCGCCAGCAGTCCGAGTAGGCGCCCTTATGGCTACACCTTC. Its translation is CASSPSRRPYGYTF.

V gene TRBV28 combines with J gene TRBJ2-1, with 7 bases fitting TRBD2. V dropped 5 bases and J dropped 0; count of bases not matched to a gene: 7. The CDR3 loop spans 16 amino acids. Germline V CDR1 and CDR2: MDHEN, SYDVKM. CDR3 protein: CASSISGVYSYNEQFF. In DNA form, the CDR3 reads TGTGCCAGCAGTATCAGCGGGGTCTACTCCTACAATGAGCAGTTCTTC.

V is TRBV7-9 and J is TRBJ2-3; 10 bases match TRBD2. After removal of 10 bases from V and 4 bases from J, the junction contained 8 bases not matched to a gene. Germline-derived CDR1 and CDR2 are SEHNR and FQNEAQ (reference sequence). CDR3 length: 14 residues. CDR3 nucleotide sequence: TGTGCCACCAGAACTAGCGGGGCCGCAGATACGCAGTATTTT. The encoded protein is CATRTSGAADTQYF. The variable domain in full, completed from reference TRBV7-9 and TRBJ2-3, reads DTGVSQNPRHKITKRGQNVTFRCDPISEHNRLYWYRQTLGQGPEFLTYFQNEAQLEKSRLLSDRFSAERPKGSFSTLEIQRTEQGDSAMYLCATRTSGAADTQYFGPGTRLTVL.

The chain has TRBV13 and TRBJ2-1; no firm D call. The CDR3 totals 14 residues. Germline CDR1 reads PRHDT; CDR2 reads FYEKMQ (reference sequence). Trimming shortened V by 10 bases and J by 0 bases, and 13 bases separated the two germline ends. CDR3 in amino acids: CATSQTLSYNEQFF. The CDR3 DNA follows: TGTGCCACCAGTCAGACCCTCTCCTACAATGAGCAGTTCTTC.